This T cell receptor beta chain was sequenced during a study of CD8 T cells in Susac syndrome. Study background: The sequenced Susac syndrome patients included about six who had clinically active disease and fewer than 10 who were in remission. Patients with Susac syndrome were therapy-naive, on corticosteroids, or on intravenous immunoglobulin alone at the time that blood was drawn.

Negative isolation was used for CD8+ and CD4+ T cells and FACS enrichment for TEMRA cells. The RNA, roughly 0.5 to 1 ug, was put through reverse transcription using random hexamers. Amplification of TCR beta CDR3 used immunoSEQ multiplex PCR across 54 Vbeta and 13 Jbeta. TCRdb re-analysed the immunoSEQ multiplex PCR reads in MiXCR, keeping a single row per CDR3 protein. The repertoire has over 100,000 distinct CDR3 sequences, roughly 95% of them found once; the top ten carry about 0.13%. Material: CD4+ T cells from PBMCs. The receptor was isolated from a human donor with Susac syndrome.

The CDR3 nucleotides read TGCAGCGTTGACCATTTAGCGGATGGAGAGACCCAGTACTTC. Its protein product is CSVDHLADGETQYF. This rearrangement joins TRBV29-1 to TRBJ2-5; D possibly corresponds to TRBD2 (6 bases). Germline CDR1 is SQVTM and CDR2 is ANQGSEA. The CDR3 sequence is 14 residues long. With 3 bases removed from V and 4 bases from J, the gap between germline ends came to 15 bases.